A selection of T cell receptor beta chains follows, all from one sample in a study of T cell changes during pregnancy in multiple sclerosis. Method: immunoSEQ multiplex PCR; TCRdb's copy keeps in-frame clones and lacks some. The sample has more than 55,000 clones, around 94% seen once. The sample was peripheral blood, taken in the third trimester of pregnancy. Source of these receptors: a female donor with multiple sclerosis, enrolled in a pregnancy study. Each CDR3 is given without its conserved first and last residue.

CDR3: ASSPGTGFHNEQF; V: TRBV7-9
CDR3: ASSFLAGSYEQY; V: TRBV27
CDR3: ASSAWTGGGNQPQH; V: TRBV7-2
CDR3: ASSLALGGPGNTIY; V: TRBV7-9
CDR3: ASSRGTVLYGYT; V: TRBV7-9
CDR3: ASSSTTSGNTGELF; V: TRBV5-4
CDR3: ASTPGQGGTEAF; V: TRBV19
CDR3: ASSPGQGDNEKLF; V: TRBV5-1
CDR3: AWSVERDQPQH; V: TRBV30
CDR3: ASTTLAEEYNEQF; V: TRBV19
CDR3: ASRFPVDRGTHQPQH; V: TRBV28
CDR3: ASSSRGEGRISHEQY; V: TRBV9
CDR3: ASSPPGTALGNTIY; V: TRBV28
CDR3: ASSLAADTQY; V: TRBV5-1
CDR3: ATRTGGALSEAF; V: TRBV28
CDR3: ASNGAGGADTQY; V: TRBV2
CDR3: ASSRTGGGNQPQH; V: TRBV18
CDR3: ASSEASEGDTDTQY; V: TRBV6-1
CDR3: ASSLLGVGAEAF; V: TRBV5-8
CDR3: ASSRTGVSTEAF; V: TRBV6-1
CDR3: ASSVFNTEAF; V: TRBV6-1
CDR3: ASSQDYAGWVHEQF; V: TRBV14
CDR3: AWSVPKGYYQPQH; V: TRBV30
CDR3: ASTRGTGQEETQY; V: TRBV9
CDR3: ASSPPSTGTNPGGQY; V: TRBV18
CDR3: ASSGGAEPNYGYT; V: TRBV5-5
CDR3: AWSGLAGGEETQY; V: TRBV30
CDR3: ASSLTLVFIDAGELF; V: TRBV18
CDR3: ASSFPTSDTGELF; V: TRBV5-1
CDR3: ASSPPPSGSNTDTQY; V: TRBV5-1
CDR3: ASSQDLATGELF; V: TRBV4-2
CDR3: ASSPQTRGGLAGNYEQY; V: TRBV13
CDR3: ASRWDSHTQY; V: TRBV5-1
CDR3: ASSARTSLSRDTQY; V: TRBV2
CDR3: ASSIGREGRSQETQY; V: TRBV19
CDR3: ASSLSPGTSQETQY; V: TRBV27
CDR3: AISDTRDRGRNYGYT; V: TRBV10-3
CDR3: ASSQEPSGRADFFSDTQY; V: TRBV4-3
CDR3: ASSDGTENTEAF; V: TRBV6-4
CDR3: ASSLALAGGREQY; V: TRBV7-2
CDR3: ASSQESGTSGRVDTQY; V: TRBV4-2
CDR3: AVVSGNTIY; V: TRBV27
CDR3: AISESGGAPGYT; V: TRBV10-3
CDR3: SAGDPFQGARSKNIQY; V: TRBV29-1
CDR3: ASSLRRDRGDEQY; V: TRBV28
CDR3: ASSSEGTLNYGYT; V: TRBV27
CDR3: ASSPYMTSGRSYEQY; V: TRBV18
CDR3: ASSQAGYTAKNIQY; V: TRBV4-2